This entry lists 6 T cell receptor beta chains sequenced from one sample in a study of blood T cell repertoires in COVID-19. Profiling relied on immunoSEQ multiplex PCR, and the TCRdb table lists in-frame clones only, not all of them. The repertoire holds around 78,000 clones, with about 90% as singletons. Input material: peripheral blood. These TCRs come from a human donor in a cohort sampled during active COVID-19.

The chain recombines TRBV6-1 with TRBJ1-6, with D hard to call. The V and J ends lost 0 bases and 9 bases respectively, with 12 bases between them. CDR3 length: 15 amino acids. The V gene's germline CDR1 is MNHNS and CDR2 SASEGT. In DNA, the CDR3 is TGTGCCAGCAGTGAAGCTAATTGGAGTGGTTCACCCCTCCACTTT. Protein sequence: CASSEANWSGSPLHF.

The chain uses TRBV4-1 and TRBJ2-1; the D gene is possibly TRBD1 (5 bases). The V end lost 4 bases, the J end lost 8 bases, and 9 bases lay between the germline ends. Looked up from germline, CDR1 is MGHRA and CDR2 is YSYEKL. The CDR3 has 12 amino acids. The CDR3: CASSPQGYEQFF. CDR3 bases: TGCGCCAGCAGCCCCCAGGGTTATGAGCAGTTCTTC.

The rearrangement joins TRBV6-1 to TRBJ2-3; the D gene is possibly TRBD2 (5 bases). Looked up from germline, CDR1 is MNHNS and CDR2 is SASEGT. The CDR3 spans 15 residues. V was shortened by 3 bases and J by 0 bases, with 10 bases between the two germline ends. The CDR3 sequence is CASSESGASTDTQYF. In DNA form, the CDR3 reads TGTGCCAGCAGTGAGAGCGGAGCTAGCACAGATACGCAGTATTTT.

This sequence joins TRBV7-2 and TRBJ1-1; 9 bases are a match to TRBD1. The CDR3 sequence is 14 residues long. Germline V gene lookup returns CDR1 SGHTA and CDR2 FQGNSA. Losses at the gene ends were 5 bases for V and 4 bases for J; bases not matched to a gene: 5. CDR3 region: CASSRDRASTEAFF. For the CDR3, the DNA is TGTGCCAGCAGCCGGGACAGGGCTTCCACTGAAGCTTTCTTT.

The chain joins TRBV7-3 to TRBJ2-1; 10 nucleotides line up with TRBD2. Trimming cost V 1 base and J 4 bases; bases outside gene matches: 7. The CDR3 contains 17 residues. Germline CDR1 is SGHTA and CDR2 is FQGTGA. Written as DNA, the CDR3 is TGTGCCAGCAGCTTAATCCTAGCGGGGGCCGATTACAATGAGCAGTTCTTC. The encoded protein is CASSLILAGADYNEQFF.

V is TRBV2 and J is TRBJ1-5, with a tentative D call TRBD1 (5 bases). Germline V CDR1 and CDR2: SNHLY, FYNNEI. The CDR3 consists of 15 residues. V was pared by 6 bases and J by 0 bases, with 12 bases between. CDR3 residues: CASRGGTTSNQPQHF. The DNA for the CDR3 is TGTGCCAGCAGGGGGGGGACGACTAGCAATCAGCCCCAGCATTTT.